One sample yielded the 8 T cell receptor beta chains listed below, sequenced in a study of T cells in Graves' hyperthyroidism and ophthalmopathy. TCR beta CDR3 regions were amplified from RNA transcripts. Initially, a first-round RT-PCR of the TCR CDR3 employed the HTBI primer set. TCRdb re-analysed the multiplex PCR reads in MiXCR, keeping a single row per CDR3 protein. In the table there are 370,000 or so distinct CDR3 sequences, 25% of which are singletons. Material: blood. The receptor source for this set is a man aged 50-60 years with Graves' hyperthyroidism.

The sample holds one count of this clonotype. The chain combines TRBV28 with TRBJ2-3; 8 nucleotides line up with TRBD2. The CDR3 length is 15 residues. Germline loops: CDR1 MDHEN, CDR2 SYDVKM. Trimming took 5 bases from V and 9 from J; bases not matched to a gene: 13. For the CDR3, the DNA is TGTGCCAGCAGTCAGCTTCCAGCCGGGGGGGGGACGCAGTATTTT. It translates to CASSQLPAGGGTQYF.

The chain links TRBV27 to TRBJ2-1; 13 nucleotides line up with TRBD2. Trimming cost V 6 bases and J 10 bases; bases outside gene matches: 12. The CDR3 is 16 residues long. CDR1 is MNHEY and CDR2 is SMNVEV in the germline V gene (reference sequence). The CDR3, as DNA: TGTGCCAGCAGCCTTGGGACTAGCGGGACACGGGGCGAGCAGTTCTTC. The encoded protein is CASSLGTSGTRGEQFF.

As to this clonotype: A much larger clone differs by one base, so this may be a read error. This rearrangement joins TRBV12-3 or TRBV12-4 to TRBJ2-1; TRBD2 aligns across 10 bases. The J call may be incorrect, as the DNA end agrees better with TRBJ2-7. The CDR3 contains 19 residues. For the CDR3, the DNA is TGTGCCAGCAGTTACGCTGTACTAGCGGGAACCGCGATATACAATGAGCAGTACTTC. This gives the protein CASSYAVLAGTAIYNEQYF.

This clonotype was detected a few times. The chain uses TRBV28 and TRBJ2-3, with D perhaps matching TRBD2 (5 bases). The CDR3 contains 14 residues. From germline, CDR1 is MDHEN and CDR2 SYDVKM. V was shortened by 6 bases and J by 0 bases, with 10 bases between the two germline ends. For the CDR3, the DNA is TGTGCCAGCAGAGCAGCGGAAAGCACAGATACGCAGTATTTT. Translation: CASRAAESTDTQYF. Using reference TRBV28 and TRBJ2-3 for the parts outside the CDR3, the full variable domain is DVKVTQSSRYLVKRTGEKVFLECVQDMDHENMFWYRQDPGLGLRLIYFSYDVKMKEKGDIPEGYSVSREKKERFSLILESASTNQTSMYLCASRAAESTDTQYFGPGTRLTVL.

The chain links TRBV10-3 to TRBJ2-3; 7 bases agree with TRBD2. The CDR3 has 16 residues. Germline CDR1 and CDR2: ENHRY and SYGVKD. V dropped 7 bases and J dropped 2; count of bases not matched to a gene: 12. CDR3 sequence: CAIKRLAPTSTDTQYF. The CDR3 region has the DNA TGTGCCATCAAGCGACTAGCCCCTACCTCCACAGATACGCAGTATTTT.

This clonotype was counted a few times. The rearrangement links TRBV27 to TRBJ2-1, with TRBD1 matching 9 bases. The CDR3 runs to 15 residues. J gave up 8 bases and V 2 bases, and 7 bases lay outside the gene matches. Germline CDR1 is MNHEY and CDR2 is SMNVEV (reference sequence). The CDR3 region is CASSLPGQGGDEQFF. Here the CDR3 DNA reads TGTGCCAGCAGTTTACCGGGACAGGGCGGCGATGAGCAGTTCTTC.

The rearrangement links TRBV3-1 to TRBJ2-5; possibly TRBD1 or TRBD2 for D (5 bases each). V shed 1 base and J shed 5 bases, with 17 bases lying between them. From germline, CDR1 is LGHDT and CDR2 YNNKEL (reference sequence). The length of the CDR3 is 16 residues. CDR3 region: CASSQAQGPPGETQYF. The CDR3 nucleotides read TGTGCCAGCAGCCAAGCCCAGGGACCCCCCGGGGAGACCCAGTACTTC.

With respect to this clonotype: At one boundary the junction diverges from the germline segment, which might be a read error. The gene calls are TRBV5-1 and TRBJ2-7; 11 bases match TRBD2. The CDR3 consists of 16 residues. Germline values: CDR1 SGHRS, CDR2 YFSETQ. CDR3 sequence reads: CAGSLEPSGRFHEQYF. The CDR3 bases are TGCGCCGGCAGCTTGGAACCTAGCGGGAGGTTCCACGAGCAGTACTTC.